The source of this TCR beta chain is a study of B cell selection in AIRE deficiency. Study results and limitations: CDR3s were shorter in shared Treg sequences, reflecting few non-templated nucleotide insertions. Roughly 29% of healthy-donor shared Treg TCRbeta sequences appeared in patient Tconv cells. Only about 9.3% of 3,000 to 4,500 shared Treg sequences were patient-specific; 31.6% healthy-specific.

The protocol was immunoSEQ multiplex PCR, while the TCRdb copy is restricted to in-frame clones and leaves out a portion. The repertoire holds approximately 24,000 clones, with approximately 96% as singletons. Deletions cut 0 bases from V and 8 bases from J, with 15 bases between. The CDR3 extends over 15 amino acids. Germline lookup yields CDR1 SGHTS and CDR2 YDEGEE. Sorting defined conventional CD4 T cells as CD4+CD127+. Control samples were from healthy, unrelated donors. With regard to this clone: No antigen is known for it.

The origin of this receptor is a human donor in good health. Sample: CD4+CD127+ conventional T cells sorted from PBMCs. This chain links TRBV5-8 with TRBJ2-1; D ambiguous. CDR3 amino acids: CASSLDGSLGYEQFF. The CDR3 nucleotides read TGTGCCAGCAGCTTGGATGGGTCACTTGGGTATGAGCAGTTCTTC.